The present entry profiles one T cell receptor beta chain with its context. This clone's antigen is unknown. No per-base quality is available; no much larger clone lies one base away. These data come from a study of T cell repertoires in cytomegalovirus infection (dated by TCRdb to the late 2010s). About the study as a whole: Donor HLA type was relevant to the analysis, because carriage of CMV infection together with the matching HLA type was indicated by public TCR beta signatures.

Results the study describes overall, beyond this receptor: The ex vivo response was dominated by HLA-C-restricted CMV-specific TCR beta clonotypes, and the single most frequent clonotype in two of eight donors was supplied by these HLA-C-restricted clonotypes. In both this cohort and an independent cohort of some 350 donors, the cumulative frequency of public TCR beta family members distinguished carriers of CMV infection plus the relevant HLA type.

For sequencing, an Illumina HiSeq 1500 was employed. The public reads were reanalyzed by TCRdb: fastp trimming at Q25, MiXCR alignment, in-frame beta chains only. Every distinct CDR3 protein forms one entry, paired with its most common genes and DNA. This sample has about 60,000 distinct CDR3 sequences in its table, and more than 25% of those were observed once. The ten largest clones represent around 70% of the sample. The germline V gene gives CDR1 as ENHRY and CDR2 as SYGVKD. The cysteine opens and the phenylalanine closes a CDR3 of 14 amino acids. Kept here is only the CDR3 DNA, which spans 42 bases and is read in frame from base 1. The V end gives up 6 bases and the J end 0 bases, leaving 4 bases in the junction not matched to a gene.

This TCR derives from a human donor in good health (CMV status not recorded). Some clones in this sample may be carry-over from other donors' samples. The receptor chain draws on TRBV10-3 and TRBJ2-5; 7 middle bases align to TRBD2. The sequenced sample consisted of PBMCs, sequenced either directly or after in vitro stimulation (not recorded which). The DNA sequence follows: TGTGCCATCAGCCGGAGCGGGGACCAAGAGACCCAGTACTTC. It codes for CAISRSGDQETQYF.